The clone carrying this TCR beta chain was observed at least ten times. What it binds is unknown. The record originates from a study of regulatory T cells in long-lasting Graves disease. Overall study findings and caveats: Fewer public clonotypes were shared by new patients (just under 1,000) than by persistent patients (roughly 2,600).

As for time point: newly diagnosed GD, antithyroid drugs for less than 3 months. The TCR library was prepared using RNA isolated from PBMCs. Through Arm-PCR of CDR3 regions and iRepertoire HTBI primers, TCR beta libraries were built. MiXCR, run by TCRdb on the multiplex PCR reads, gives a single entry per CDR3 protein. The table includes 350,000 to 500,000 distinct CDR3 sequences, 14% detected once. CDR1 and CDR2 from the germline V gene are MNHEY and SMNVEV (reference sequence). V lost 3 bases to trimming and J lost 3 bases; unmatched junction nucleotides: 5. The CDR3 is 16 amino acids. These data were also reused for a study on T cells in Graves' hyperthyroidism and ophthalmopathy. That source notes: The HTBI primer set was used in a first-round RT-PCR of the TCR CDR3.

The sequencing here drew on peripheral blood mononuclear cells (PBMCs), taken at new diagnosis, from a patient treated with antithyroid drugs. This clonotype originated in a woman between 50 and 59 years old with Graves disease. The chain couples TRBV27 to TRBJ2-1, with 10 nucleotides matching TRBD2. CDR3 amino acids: CASSFSRTSGYNEQFF. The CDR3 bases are TGTGCCAGCAGTTTTAGTCGGACTAGCGGCTACAATGAGCAGTTCTTC.